This TCR beta chain was recovered during a study of vaccination effects on CD4 cells after COVID-19. General study results and limits: Convalescent patients were scarce, and early post-infection timepoints were absent.

Measured with immunoSEQ multiplex PCR; TCRdb has only the in-frame clones, and not every one. The sample shows fewer than 40,000 clones, approximately 84% of them seen only once. CDR1 and CDR2 (germline): LNHDA, SQIVND (reference sequence). This CDR3 contains 13 residues. Trimming stripped 0 bases from V and 5 bases from J, with 5 bases between. On this clone: Antigen: not known.

The ViraFEST assay expanded antigen-specific CD4+ T cells with viral peptide pools before sequencing. Cells that had been cultured for roughly ten days were the source of isolated CD4+ T cells. Everyone in the study got two shots of either the BNT162b2 or mRNA-1273 vaccine. Absence of prior SARS-CoV-2 infection characterized the vaccine recipients, who showed negative nucleocapsid antibodies. On both days 3 and 7, half of the culture medium was replaced with IL-2 medium. The receptor's source is a human donor who received a COVID-19 vaccine. Some clones in this sample may be carry-over from other donors' samples. Material: CD4+ T cells from PBMCs cultured with HCoV-NL63 spike peptides, obtained after COVID-19 vaccination. The chain couples TRBV19 to TRBJ2-1, with D hard to call. The CDR3 DNA reads as TGTGCCAGTAGTATAGATCGCGACAATGAGCAGTTCTTC. It translates to CASSIDRDNEQFF.